The sequence of this T cell receptor beta chain was determined in a study of CD8 T cells in ankylosing spondylitis. Study-level points and caveats: Seven to nine highly homologous variants formed a TCR beta motif that appeared characteristic of ankylosing spondylitis blood. Significant enrichment of disease-linked clones was reported in matched ankylosing spondylitis synovial fluid.

TCRdb used MiXCR to reprocess the 5' RACE reads, holding one entry per CDR3 protein. The table includes around 120,000 distinct CDR3 sequences, about an eighth detected once. Between the trimmed V and J ends, which lost 6 bases and 5 bases, there was a span of 17 bases. Germline CDR1 is DFQATT and CDR2 is SNEGSKA (reference sequence). The CDR3 is 13 amino acids. Comment on this clonotype: No antigen is known for it.

The V and J genes are TRBV20-1 and TRBJ2-7; D remains unclear. The sample comprised blood, either unsorted or a sorted T cell fraction (not recorded which). The sequence was collected from a female donor with ankylosing spondylitis or in good health (not recorded which). CDR3 nucleotide sequence: TGCAGTGCAAGACCGTCTTTACCCCACGAGCAGTACTTC. Protein product: CSARPSLPHEQYF.